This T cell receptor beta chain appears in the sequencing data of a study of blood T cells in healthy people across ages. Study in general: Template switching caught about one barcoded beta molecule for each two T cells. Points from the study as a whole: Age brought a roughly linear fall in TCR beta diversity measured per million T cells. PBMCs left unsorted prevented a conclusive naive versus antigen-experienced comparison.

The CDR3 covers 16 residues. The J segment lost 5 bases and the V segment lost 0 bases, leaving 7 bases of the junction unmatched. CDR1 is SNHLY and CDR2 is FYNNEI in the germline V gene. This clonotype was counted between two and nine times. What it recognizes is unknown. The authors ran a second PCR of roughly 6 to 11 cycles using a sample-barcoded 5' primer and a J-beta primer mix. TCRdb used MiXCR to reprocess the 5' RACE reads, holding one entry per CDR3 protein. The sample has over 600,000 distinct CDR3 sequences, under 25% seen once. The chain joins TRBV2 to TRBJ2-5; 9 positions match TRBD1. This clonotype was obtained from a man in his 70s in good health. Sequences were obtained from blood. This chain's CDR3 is CASSEAWGQGEETQYF. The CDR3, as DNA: TGTGCCAGCAGTGAAGCGTGGGGACAGGGAGAGGAGACCCAGTACTTC. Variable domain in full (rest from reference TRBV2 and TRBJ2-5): EPEVTQTPSHQVTQMGQEVILRCVPISNHLYFYWYRQILGQKVEFLVSFYNNEISEKSEIFDDQFSVERPDGSNFTLKIRSTKLEDSAMYFCASSEAWGQGEETQYFGPGTRLLVL.